This TCR beta chain came from a study of T cell repertoires in cytomegalovirus infection. Notes on the study in general: Cumulated frequencies of public TCR beta families served to identify carriers of CMV plus the relevant HLA.

MiXCR, applied by TCRdb to the reads, yields one record per CDR3 protein. The sample gives approximately 340,000 distinct CDR3 sequences, almost 30% of which show up once; roughly 20% is in the top ten. Comment on this clonotype: Antigen specificity is unknown.

V shed 6 bases and J shed 7 bases, with 10 bases lying between them. Germline loops: CDR1 SGHVS, CDR2 FQNEAQ. This CDR3 spans 13 amino acids. The chain recombines TRBV7-8 with TRBJ1-6; possible D gene TRBD1, 6 bases. The material sequenced was cultured PBMCs, taken from culture after CMV antigen stimulation. The clonotype was recovered from a human donor in good health (CMV status not recorded). Some clones in this sample may be carry-over from other donors' samples. The CDR3 protein is CASRSQGNSPLHF. The DNA for the CDR3 is TGTGCCAGCAGATCACAGGGAAATTCACCCCTCCACTTT.